The rows below give T cell receptor beta chains drawn from one sample of a study of cytomegalovirus exposure and HLA in healthy donors. Some clones are missing from TCRdb's copy, which holds only in-frame ones; the method was immunoSEQ multiplex PCR. Of approximately 110,000 clones in the sample, 15% are singletons; the top ten hold 1.9%. Sample: PBMCs. Receptors were obtained from a woman younger than 30 in good health and CMV-seronegative. The CDR3 runs from the conserved cysteine through the conserved F or W. D genes are given only for firm matches. Expanded clones get a size class; other rows say once, few or many, or leave the size out.

clone_size,d_call,v_call,j_call,cdr3_nt,cdr3_aa
few,TRBD2,TRBV4-3,TRBJ2-2,TGCGCCAGCAGCCAACGGTCGGGAGGGGGGGTCACCGGGGAGCTGTTTTTT,CASSQRSGGGVTGELFF
few,NA,TRBV6-6,TRBJ1-1,TGTGCCAGCAGTTACTCATCAAACACTGAAGCTTTCTTT,CASSYSSNTEAFF
NA,TRBD2,TRBV7-6,TRBJ2-3,TGTGCCAGCAGCTTCCCGACTAGCGGGAGAGATACGCAGTATTTT,CASSFPTSGRDTQYF
few,NA,TRBV15,TRBJ1-1,TGTGCCACCAGCAGAGGATCAGGGTTGAACACTGAAGCTTTCTTT,CATSRGSGLNTEAFF
once,TRBD1,TRBV6-5,TRBJ1-4,TGTGCCAGCAGCCCCGCAGGGGGCTCGAGGGAAAAACTGTTTTTT,CASSPAGGSREKLFF
NA,NA,TRBV6-4,TRBJ2-3,TGTGCCAGCAGTCCAGGCCTGGCCACAGATACGCAGTATTTT,CASSPGLATDTQYF
few,NA,TRBV12-2,TRBJ2-7,TGTGCAAGTCGCTTATGGAGGGGAGCACGGGCCGCCTGCGAGCAGTACTTC,CASRLWRGARAACEQYF
few,NA,TRBV2,TRBJ1-2,TGTGCCAGCAACCCAGACAGGTCTAACTATGGCTACACCTTC,CASNPDRSNYGYTF
few,TRBD1,TRBV4-1,TRBJ2-7,TGCGCCAGCAGCCAAACATCGACAGGGTGGGACGAGCAGTACTTC,CASSQTSTGWDEQYF
NA,TRBD1,TRBV27,TRBJ1-6,TGTGCCAGCCACCCCGACAGGGGCGGCTCCTATAATTCACCCCTCCACTTT,CASHPDRGGSYNSPLHF
NA,NA,TRBV29-1,TRBJ2-5,TGCAGCGTTGACCCGGCCTTGGGGCTTCGAGAGACCCAGTACTTC,CSVDPALGLRETQYF
few,NA,TRBV30,TRBJ1-2,TGTGCCCGGAGGGGGAGCTATGGCTACACCTTC,CARRGSYGYTF
few,NA,TRBV30,TRBJ1-2,TGTGCCTGGAGCCCCGGGGGGGACGGCTACACCTTC,CAWSPGGDGYTF
NA,TRBD2,TRBV30,TRBJ2-3,TGTGCCTGGAGTGTGGGGGGGACTAGGAGGATCACAGATACGCAGTATTTT,CAWSVGGTRRITDTQYF
NA,NA,TRBV5-4,TRBJ1-2,TGTGCCAGCAGCTCCTGGGGCCAAGGCTATGGCTACACCTTC,CASSSWGQGYGYTF
NA,TRBD2,TRBV27,TRBJ2-2,TGTGCCACCAAGACTAGCGGGGCCAGCAGCGGGGAGCTGTTTTTT,CATKTSGASSGELFF
NA,NA,TRBV28,TRBJ2-1,TGTGCCAGCAATCCGTCGGGTCACTCCTACAATGAGCAGTTCTTC,CASNPSGHSYNEQFF
NA,TRBD2,TRBV7-3,TRBJ2-1,TGTGCCAGCAGCTTGGGATTGGGGAGGGACAATGAGCAGTTCTTC,CASSLGLGRDNEQFF
NA,NA,TRBV5-1,TRBJ1-3,TGCGCCAGCAGCTTGGTCCCCATAACCTACTCTGGAAACACCATATATTTT,CASSLVPITYSGNTIYF
NA,TRBD2,TRBV27,TRBJ2-7,TGTGCCAGCAGTTTACTAGCGGATTCCTACGAGCAGTACTTC,CASSLLADSYEQYF
NA,NA,TRBV13,TRBJ1-5,TGTGCCAGCAGCTTCGGGGGGGGTAGCAATCAGCCCCAGCATTTT,CASSFGGGSNQPQHF
NA,TRBD2,TRBV4-2,TRBJ2-1,TGTGCCAGCAGCCAAGAAGGGGCTAGCGGGAGTAAGAATGAGCAGTTCTTC,CASSQEGASGSKNEQFF
NA,NA,TRBV5-1,TRBJ2-1,TGCGCCAGCAAGGGGGATGTTGTCAATGAGCAGTTCTTC,CASKGDVVNEQFF
NA,NA,TRBV18,TRBJ1-4,TGTGCCAGCTCACCGATCATACAGGGAGAAAAACTGTTTTTT,CASSPIIQGEKLFF
few,TRBD2,TRBV5-5,TRBJ2-3,TGTGCCAGCAGTCCTGGGGGAGGGCTTACAGATACGCAGTATTTT,CASSPGGGLTDTQYF
NA,TRBD1,TRBV5-1,TRBJ1-1,TGCGCCAGCAGCCGAGCCTCCCGACAGGGCGGGGCTTTCTTT,CASSRASRQGGAFF
NA,NA,TRBV29-1,TRBJ2-3,TGCAGCGTTGAAATCGCGGGCTCAGATACGCAGTATTTT,CSVEIAGSDTQYF
NA,NA,TRBV4-2,TRBJ1-2,TGTGCCAGCTTAGGGGCCGAGACAGGTGGTAACTATGGCTACACCTTC,CASLGAETGGNYGYTF
few,TRBD1,TRBV5-1,TRBJ1-4,TGCGCCAGCAGCCGGGGGGGGGACAGGGGAGAAAAACTGTTTTTT,CASSRGGDRGEKLFF
NA,TRBD2,TRBV18,TRBJ2-7,TGTGCCAGCTCACCCGGGGGGTCCTACGAGCAGTACTTC,CASSPGGSYEQYF
NA,TRBD2,TRBV9,TRBJ2-3,TGTGCCAGCAGCGTAGGGACTAGCGGGGCTACGGTTGATACGCAGTATTTT,CASSVGTSGATVDTQYF
few,TRBD1,TRBV5-4,TRBJ1-3,TGTGCCAGCAGCCTTGCAACCGGGACAGGGGGTTCTGGAAACACCATATATTTT,CASSLATGTGGSGNTIYF
NA,TRBD1,TRBV30,TRBJ2-7,TGTGCCTGTGGACAGGGATCCTACGAGCAGTACTTC,CACGQGSYEQYF
NA,NA,TRBV30,TRBJ1-3,TGTGCCTGGACGGCGGACTTGACTGGAAACGCCATATATTTT,CAWTADLTGNAIYF
NA,TRBD2,TRBV4-2,TRBJ2-1,TGTGCCAGCAGCCAAGATCCGACGGGAGGTGTAAATGAGCAGTTCTTC,CASSQDPTGGVNEQFF
NA,NA,TRBV2,TRBJ2-2,TGTGCCAGCAGATCGGACAGCCACACCGGGGAGCTGTTTTTT,CASRSDSHTGELFF
NA,NA,TRBV9,TRBJ1-2,TGTGCCAGCAGCCCCGGGTTAGGCAACTATGGCTACACCTTC,CASSPGLGNYGYTF
few,TRBD1,TRBV30,TRBJ2-7,TGTGCCTGGAGTGTGTGGACAGGGGGCCCCGGAACCCAGTACTTC,CAWSVWTGGPGTQYF
NA,TRBD1,TRBV2,TRBJ2-7,TGTGCCAGCAGCACGACAGGGGGAAGCTACGAGCAGTACTTC,CASSTTGGSYEQYF
NA,TRBD2,TRBV9,TRBJ2-2,TGTGCCAGCAGCCTGAGGACCATAAGGACTAGCGGGGGGCCCTCCACCGGGGAGCTGTTTTTT,CASSLRTIRTSGGPSTGELFF
few,NA,TRBV27,TRBJ2-6,TGTGCCAGCAGTGTAGTCCTCTCTGGGGCCAACGTCCTGACTTTC,CASSVVLSGANVLTF
NA,NA,TRBV5-5,TRBJ2-3,TGTGCCAGCAGCTTGGCCTCGGGATACACAGATACGCAGTATTTT,CASSLASGYTDTQYF
NA,TRBD2,TRBV27,TRBJ2-7,TGTGCCAGCAGTTTGACGGGAGGGCCATACTACGAGCAGTACTTC,CASSLTGGPYYEQYF
few,NA,TRBV21-1,TRBJ1-6,TGTGCCAGCAGCAAAGCGACAGGGAAGTACTCACCCCTCCACTTT,CASSKATGKYSPLHF
NA,TRBD1,TRBV28,TRBJ2-7,TGTGCCAGCAGTTCACACGGGACAGGGTCCTACGAGCAGTACTTC,CASSSHGTGSYEQYF
many,NA,TRBV6-6,TRBJ2-6,TGTGCCAGCAGTTACTCGGCCCGCTCTGGGGCCAACGTCCTGACTTTC,CASSYSARSGANVLTF
NA,NA,TRBV7-7,TRBJ2-5,TGTGCCAGCAGCCCGGGACTGGTCGGCGAGACCCAGTACTTC,CASSPGLVGETQYF
NA,NA,TRBV15,TRBJ1-5,TGTGCCACTCCCGGAGGAAGCAATCAGCCCCAGCATTTT,CATPGGSNQPQHF
NA,NA,TRBV6-1,TRBJ1-1,TGTGCCGGATTAACGGGGTCAGTGAGAGGGGCTTTCTTT,CAGLTGSVRGAFF
few,TRBD1,TRBV10-3,TRBJ1-5,TGTGCCATCAGCGGGGGACAGGGGGAGGGTCAGCCCCAGCATTTT,CAISGGQGEGQPQHF
few,NA,TRBV6-5,TRBJ1-5,TGTGCCAGCAGTTACTCGTCCGGTTTCGATCAGCCCCAGCATTTT,CASSYSSGFDQPQHF